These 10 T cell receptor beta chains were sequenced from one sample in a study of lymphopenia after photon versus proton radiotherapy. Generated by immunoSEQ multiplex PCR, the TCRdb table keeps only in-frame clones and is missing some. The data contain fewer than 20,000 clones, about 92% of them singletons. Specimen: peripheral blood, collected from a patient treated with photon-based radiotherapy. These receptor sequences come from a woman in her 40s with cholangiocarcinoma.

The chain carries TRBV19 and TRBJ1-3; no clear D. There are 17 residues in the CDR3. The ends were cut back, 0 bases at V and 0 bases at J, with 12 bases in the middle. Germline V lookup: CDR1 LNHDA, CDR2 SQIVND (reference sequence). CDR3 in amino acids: CASSIDAGGFSGNTIYF. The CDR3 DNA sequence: TGTGCCAGTAGTATAGATGCTGGCGGTTTCTCTGGAAACACCATATATTTT.

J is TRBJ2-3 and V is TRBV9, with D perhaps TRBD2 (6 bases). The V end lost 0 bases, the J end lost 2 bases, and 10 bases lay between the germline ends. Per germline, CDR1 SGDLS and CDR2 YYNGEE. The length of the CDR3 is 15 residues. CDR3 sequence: CASSVAGANTDTQYF. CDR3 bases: TGTGCCAGCAGCGTAGCGGGAGCGAACACAGATACGCAGTATTTT.

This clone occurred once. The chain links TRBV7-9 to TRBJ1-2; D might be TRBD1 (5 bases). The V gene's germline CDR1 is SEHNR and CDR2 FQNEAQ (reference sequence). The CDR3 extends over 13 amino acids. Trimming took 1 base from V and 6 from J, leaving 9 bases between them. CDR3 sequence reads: CASSLEGRNGYTF. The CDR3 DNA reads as TGTGCCAGCAGCTTAGAGGGGCGGAATGGCTACACCTTC.

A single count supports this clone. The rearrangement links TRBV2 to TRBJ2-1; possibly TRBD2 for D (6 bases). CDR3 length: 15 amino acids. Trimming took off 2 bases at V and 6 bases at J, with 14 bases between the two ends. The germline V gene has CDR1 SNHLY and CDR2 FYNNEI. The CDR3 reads CASSEPGEFLNEQFF. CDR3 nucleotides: TGTGCCAGCAGTGAACCGGGAGAGTTTCTCAATGAGCAGTTCTTC.

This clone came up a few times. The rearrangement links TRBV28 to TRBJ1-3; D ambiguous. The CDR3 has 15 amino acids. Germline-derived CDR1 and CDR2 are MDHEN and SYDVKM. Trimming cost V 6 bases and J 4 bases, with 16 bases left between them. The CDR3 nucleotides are TGTGCCAGCAGGAAGGCCCACTCCGCCGGAAACACCATATATTTT. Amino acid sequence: CASRKAHSAGNTIYF.

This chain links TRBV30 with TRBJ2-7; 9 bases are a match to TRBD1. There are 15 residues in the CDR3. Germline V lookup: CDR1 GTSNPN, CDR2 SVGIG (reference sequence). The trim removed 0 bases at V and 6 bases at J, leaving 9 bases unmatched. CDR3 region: CAWSVQLGTGSEQYF. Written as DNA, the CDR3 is TGTGCCTGGAGTGTACAGTTGGGGACAGGGTCCGAGCAGTACTTC.

Here the CDR3 DNA reads TGTGCCAGCAGCCCGACGAGGGGCAGGGTAGGTGAGACCCAGTACTTC. It specifies CASSPTRGRVGETQYF. The gene calls are TRBV4-2 and TRBJ2-5; D assignment may be TRBD1 or TRBD2 (5 bases each). Germline CDR1 and CDR2: LGHNA and YNFKEQ. This CDR3 spans 16 amino acids. V was cut by 4 bases and J by 5 bases, with 20 bases left in between.

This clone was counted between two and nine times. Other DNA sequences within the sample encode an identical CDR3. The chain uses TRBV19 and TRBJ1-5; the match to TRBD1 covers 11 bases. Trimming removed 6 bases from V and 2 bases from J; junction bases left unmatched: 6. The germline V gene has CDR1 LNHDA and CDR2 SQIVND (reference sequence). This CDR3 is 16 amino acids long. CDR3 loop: CASSRGTGGRNQPQHF. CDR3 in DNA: TGTGCCAGTAGCCGCGGGACAGGGGGTCGCAATCAGCCCCAGCATTTT.

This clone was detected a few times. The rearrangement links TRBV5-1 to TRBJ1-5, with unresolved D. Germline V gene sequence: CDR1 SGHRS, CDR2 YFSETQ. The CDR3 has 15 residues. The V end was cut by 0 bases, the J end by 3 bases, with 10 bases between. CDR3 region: CASSLEGSFNQPQHF. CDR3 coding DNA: TGCGCCAGCAGCTTGGAGGGCAGCTTCAATCAGCCCCAGCATTTT.

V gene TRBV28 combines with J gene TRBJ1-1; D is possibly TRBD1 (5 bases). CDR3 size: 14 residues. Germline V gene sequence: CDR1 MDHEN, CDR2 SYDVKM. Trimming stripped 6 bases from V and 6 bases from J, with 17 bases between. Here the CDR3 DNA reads TGTGCCAGCAGCTTACCCTCAGGGAGAGCTGAAGCTTTCTTT. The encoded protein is CASSLPSGRAEAFF.